These 15 T cell receptor beta chains were all obtained from the same sample, sequenced in a study of post-analysis software for immune sequencing data. The TCR beta cDNA libraries contained unique molecular identifiers. TCRdb called the PCR reads again in MiXCR, with one record for every CDR3 protein. The data show under 200,000 distinct CDR3 sequences, about 36% seen once. Sequencing was performed on blood, taken after autologous hematopoietic stem cell transplantation. The source of these receptors is a girl aged 10-17 years with multiple sclerosis.

The sample holds a few counts of this clonotype. The V gene is TRBV7-2, the J gene TRBJ2-1; perhaps TRBD1 as D (7 bases). This CDR3 comprises 18 residues. CDR1 and CDR2 (germline): SGHTA, FQGNSA. Trimming removed 5 bases from V and 4 bases from J, with 24 bases in between. The CDR3 loop is CASSPPEVEGARYNEQFF. In nucleotides, the CDR3 is TGTGCCAGCAGCCCCCCGGAGGTGGAGGGGGCTAGATACAATGAGCAGTTCTTC.

The chain recombines TRBV12-3 or TRBV12-4 with TRBJ2-5, with D perhaps assigned TRBD1 or TRBD2 (5 bases each). V lost 7 bases to trimming and J lost 2 bases, with 17 bases between them. The CDR3 has 15 residues. The CDR3 region is CASMRRAGLQETQYF. The CDR3 DNA sequence: TGTGCCAGCATGAGGCGGGCAGGGCTTCAAGAGACCCAGTACTTC.

The table lists this clonotype with a few counts. This sequence joins TRBV28 and TRBJ2-7; D might be TRBD1 or TRBD2, each matching 5 bases. The CDR3 contains 14 residues. Germline CDR1 and CDR2: MDHEN and SYDVKM. Trimming left V 4 bases short and J 3 bases short, with 13 bases between. The CDR3 bases are TGTGCCAGCAGTTATCGAGGGGTTAGCTACGAGCAGTACTTC. This sequence encodes CASSYRGVSYEQYF.

This clonotype has just a few counts. The chain links TRBV6-7 to TRBJ2-7, with TRBD2 matching 14 bases. TRBV6-7 is an ORF, with its function uncertain. The CDR3 totals 17 residues. The junction had 10 bases not matched to a gene; V was cut back by 6 bases and J by 3 bases. CDR3 residues: CASSPGLAGDPDYEQYF. The CDR3 bases are TGTGCCAGCAGCCCGGGACTAGCGGGAGACCCGGACTACGAGCAGTACTTC.

V is TRBV7-8 and J is TRBJ2-7; no firm D call. The J call is doubtful: the DNA matches TRBJ2-5 better. From germline, CDR1 is SGHVS and CDR2 FQNEAQ. This CDR3 region has 15 residues. The CDR3 nucleotides are TGTGCCAGCAGCTTAGAATTCCAGCGAAGGGAGACCCAGTACTTC. Translating it yields CASSLEFQRRETQYF.

A few counts support this clonotype. The chain recombines TRBV20-1 with TRBJ2-1; tentative D call: TRBD2 (6 bases). V shed 1 base and J shed 6 bases, with 13 bases lying between them. Germline assignment: CDR1 DFQATT and CDR2 SNEGSKA (reference sequence). The CDR3 is 14 amino acids. CDR3 residues: CSARAATSPNEQFF. The CDR3 DNA follows: TGCAGTGCTAGAGCGGCGACTAGTCCCAATGAGCAGTTCTTC.

This clonotype was counted many times. The chain recombines TRBV6-5 with TRBJ1-6; D is unclear. CDR1 and CDR2 from the germline V gene are MNHEY and SVGAGI. The CDR3 covers 14 residues. V lost 6 bases and J lost 7, with 13 bases in between. This CDR3 is CASRTVGRNSPLHF. In DNA, the CDR3 is TGTGCCAGCAGGACCGTGGGCCGGAATTCACCCCTCCACTTT.

This clonotype was counted between two and nine times. The genes are TRBV5-4 and TRBJ1-1; weak D call: TRBD1 (6 bases). The V gene's germline CDR1 is SGHNT and CDR2 YYREEE (reference sequence). V was cut by 0 bases and J by 6 bases, with 12 bases left in between. This CDR3 region has 14 residues. DNA of the CDR3: TGTGCCAGCAGCTTGGAAGGGGGAAGACCTGAAGCTTTCTTT. Translated: CASSLEGGRPEAFF. Full variable domain (outside the CDR3, taken from reference TRBV5-4 and TRBJ1-1): ETGVTQSPTHLIKTRGQQVTLRCSSQSGHNTVSWYQQALGQGPQFIFQYYREEENGRGNFPPRFSGLQFPNYSSELNVNALELDDSALYLCASSLEGGRPEAFFGQGTRLTVV.

The chain employs TRBV27 and TRBJ2-1, with D perhaps TRBD1 (7 bases). Trimming shortened V by 2 bases and J by 2 bases, and 19 bases separated the two germline ends. In germline, CDR1 is MNHEY, CDR2 SMNVEV (reference sequence). The CDR3 has 18 amino acids. In nucleotides, the CDR3 is TGTGCCAGCAGTTTAAACGGAGCACGCGGGACAGCCTACAATGAGCAGTTCTTC. Its translation: CASSLNGARGTAYNEQFF.

J is TRBJ2-3 and V is TRBV20-1; 9 nucleotides agree with TRBD2. V gave up 3 bases and J gave up 4 bases; unmatched junction bases: 14. This CDR3 region has 17 residues. Germline values: CDR1 DFQATT, CDR2 SNEGSKA (reference sequence). The CDR3 region is CSARDGGRALLADTQYF. The DNA of the CDR3 is TGCAGTGCTAGGGACGGCGGGAGGGCCTTACTCGCAGATACGCAGTATTTT.

Here the CDR3 reads CSARPGQGASYGLYEQYF. CDR3 in DNA: TGCAGTGCTAGGCCGGGACAGGGGGCTTCCTACGGTCTCTACGAGCAGTACTTC. The chain joins TRBV20-1 to TRBJ2-4; 12 bases agree with TRBD1. The J call is doubtful: the DNA matches TRBJ2-7 better. The CDR3 contains 18 residues. The germline V gene has CDR1 DFQATT and CDR2 SNEGSKA (reference sequence).

This clonotype appeared many times. The J gene is TRBJ2-5, the V gene TRBV20-1; D perhaps matches TRBD2 (7 bases). Per germline, CDR1 DFQATT and CDR2 SNEGSKA (reference sequence). Trimming stripped 5 bases from V and 5 bases from J, with 21 bases between. CDR3 size: 15 residues. This CDR3 is CSAPGAGRGVETQYF. The CDR3 DNA is TGCAGTGCTCCGGGGGCAGGGAGGGGTGTTGAGACCCAGTACTTC.

The rearrangement joins TRBV18 to TRBJ1-1, with 7 bases that match TRBD1. CDR1 and CDR2 from the germline V gene are KGHSH and LQKENI. The CDR3 length is 12 residues. V shed 6 bases, J shed 8 bases, and the junction held 6 bases outside the gene matches. The CDR3 reads CASSWDSGEAFF. The CDR3, as DNA: TGTGCCAGCTCGTGGGACAGCGGGGAAGCTTTCTTT.

This clonotype was seen many times. The chain uses TRBV20-1 and TRBJ2-7; 8 bases match TRBD2. Losses at the gene ends were 0 bases for V and 6 bases for J; bases not matched to a gene: 4. Germline V CDR1 and CDR2: DFQATT, SNEGSKA (reference sequence). The CDR3 has 13 residues. The CDR3 sequence is CSARDPGGLEQYF. CDR3 nucleotide sequence: TGCAGTGCTAGAGACCCGGGAGGGCTCGAGCAGTACTTC.

The chain joins TRBV3-1 to TRBJ2-5, with 9 bases matching TRBD1. Germline V gives CDR1 LGHDT, CDR2 YNNKEL (reference sequence). This CDR3 contains 16 residues. The ends lost 1 base at V and 5 bases at J; junction bases unmatched: 8. As DNA, the CDR3 is TGTGCCAGCAGCCAAGTTCCGGGACAGGGTGAGGAGACCCAGTACTTC. It translates to CASSQVPGQGEETQYF.